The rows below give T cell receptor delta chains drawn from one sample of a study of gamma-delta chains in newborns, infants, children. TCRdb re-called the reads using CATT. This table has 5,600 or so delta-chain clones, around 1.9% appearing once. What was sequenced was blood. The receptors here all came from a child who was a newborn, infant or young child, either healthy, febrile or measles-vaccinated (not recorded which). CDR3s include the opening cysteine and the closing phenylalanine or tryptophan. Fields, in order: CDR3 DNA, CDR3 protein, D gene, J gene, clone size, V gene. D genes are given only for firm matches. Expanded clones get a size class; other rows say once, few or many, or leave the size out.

CDR3nt: TGTGCCTGTGACACCACCGGATACCACTGGGACACCCGACAGATGTTTTTC; CDR3aa: CACDTTGYHWDTRQMFF; d_gene: NA; j_gene: TRDJ3; abundance: medium-sized; v_gene: TRDV2
CDR3nt: TGTGCCTTTAACAACCCCTCCCGTGGGTACCGCAGCTCCTGGGACACCCGACAGATGTTTTTC; CDR3aa: CAFNNPSRGYRSSWDTRQMFF; d_gene: NA; j_gene: TRDJ3; abundance: NA; v_gene: TRDV3
CDR3nt: TGTGCCTGTGACACGGGATGGGGGATACACCGCTCCTGGGACACCCGACAGATGTTTTTC; CDR3aa: CACDTGWGIHRSWDTRQMFF; d_gene: TRDD3; j_gene: TRDJ3; abundance: few; v_gene: TRDV2
CDR3nt: TGTGCTCTTGGGGAACTGACCTACTGGGGGATACGCGACGACTATACCGATAAACTCATCTTT; CDR3aa: CALGELTYWGIRDDYTDKLIF; d_gene: TRDD3; j_gene: TRDJ1; abundance: few; v_gene: TRDV1
CDR3nt: TGTGCCTGTGACCCGGCCGGATACAATAGCTCCTGGGACACCCGACAGATGTTTTTC; CDR3aa: CACDPAGYNSSWDTRQMFF; d_gene: NA; j_gene: TRDJ3; abundance: medium-sized; v_gene: TRDV2
CDR3nt: TGTGCCTGTGACACCGTGGACTTCATGAACAGGGACACCCGACAGATGTTTTTC; CDR3aa: CACDTVDFMNRDTRQMFF; d_gene: NA; j_gene: TRDJ3; abundance: large; v_gene: TRDV2
CDR3nt: TGTGCCTGTGACACCGTTACTGGCTCCTGGGACACCCGACAGATGTTTTTC; CDR3aa: CACDTVTGSWDTRQMFF; d_gene: NA; j_gene: TRDJ3; abundance: medium-sized; v_gene: TRDV2
CDR3nt: TGTGCCTGTGAGTTACTGGGGGATAAGGTGACAGCCCAACTCTTCTTT; CDR3aa: CACELLGDKVTAQLFF; d_gene: TRDD3; j_gene: TRDJ2; abundance: few; v_gene: TRDV2
CDR3nt: TGTGCAGCAAAAACTGGGGGATACTCCTGGGACACCCGACAGATGTTTTTC; CDR3aa: CAAKTGGYSWDTRQMFF; d_gene: TRDD3; j_gene: TRDJ3; abundance: medium-sized; v_gene: TRAV29/DV5
CDR3nt: TGTGCCTGTGACAACGTACTGGGGGATACGCGCTCCTGGGACACCCGACAGATGTTTTTC; CDR3aa: CACDNVLGDTRSWDTRQMFF; d_gene: TRDD3; j_gene: TRDJ3; abundance: medium-sized; v_gene: TRDV2
CDR3nt: TGTGCCCGTGACACCGCTGGTGGAAGTTCCTGGGACACCCGACAGATGTTTTTC; CDR3aa: CARDTAGGSSWDTRQMFF; d_gene: NA; j_gene: TRDJ3; abundance: NA; v_gene: TRDV2
CDR3nt: TGTGCCTGTGACACCGTCGAGGGGGGTCGCTCCTGGGACACCCGACAGATGTTTTTC; CDR3aa: CACDTVEGGRSWDTRQMFF; d_gene: NA; j_gene: TRDJ3; abundance: medium-sized; v_gene: TRDV2
CDR3nt: TGTGCCTGTGACACCGTTGGTGGGGGATACGCCTGGGACACCCGACAGATGTTTTTC; CDR3aa: CACDTVGGGYAWDTRQMFF; d_gene: TRDD3; j_gene: TRDJ3; abundance: medium-sized; v_gene: TRDV2
CDR3nt: TGTGCCTGTGACACCGTCGGAGGCCTTGGGGGATACGCGGACTGGGACACCCGACAGATGTTTTTC; CDR3aa: CACDTVGGLGGYADWDTRQMFF; d_gene: TRDD3; j_gene: TRDJ3; abundance: medium-sized; v_gene: TRDV2
CDR3nt: TGTGCAGCAAGCGCGCTGGGGGGATCCAGCTCCTGGGACACCCGACAGATGTTTTTC; CDR3aa: CAASALGGSSSWDTRQMFF; d_gene: TRDD3; j_gene: TRDJ3; abundance: few; v_gene: TRAV29/DV5
CDR3nt: TGTGCCTGTGACACTGCTGGGGGATACAGCTCCTGGGACACCCGACAGATGTTTTTC; CDR3aa: CACDTAGGYSSWDTRQMFF; d_gene: TRDD3; j_gene: TRDJ3; abundance: medium-sized; v_gene: TRDV2
CDR3nt: TGTGCCTGTGACTCGGTACTGGGGGATACGCGGGACTCCTGGGACACCCGACAGATGTTTTTC; CDR3aa: CACDSVLGDTRDSWDTRQMFF; d_gene: TRDD3; j_gene: TRDJ3; abundance: medium-sized; v_gene: TRDV2
CDR3nt: TGTGCCTGCGACACCTTGGGGATACGTAGCTCCTGGGACACCCGACAGATGTTTTTC; CDR3aa: CACDTLGIRSSWDTRQMFF; d_gene: TRDD3; j_gene: TRDJ3; abundance: few; v_gene: TRDV2
CDR3nt: TGTGCCTGTGACACCGTGGGGGATAGAAGCTCCTGGGACACCCGACAGATGTTTTTC; CDR3aa: CACDTVGDRSSWDTRQMFF; d_gene: TRDD3; j_gene: TRDJ3; abundance: medium-sized; v_gene: TRDV2
CDR3nt: TGTGCCTGTGACACCGCTGGGGGATACGCCGGTCACTCCTGGGACACCCGACAGATGTTTTTC; CDR3aa: CACDTAGGYAGHSWDTRQMFF; d_gene: TRDD3; j_gene: TRDJ3; abundance: medium-sized; v_gene: TRDV2
CDR3nt: TGTGCCTGTGACACCCTACTGGGGGATACGACTTTTAGCTCCTGGGACACCCGACAGATGTTTTTC; CDR3aa: CACDTLLGDTTFSSWDTRQMFF; d_gene: TRDD3; j_gene: TRDJ3; abundance: NA; v_gene: TRDV2
CDR3nt: TGTGCCTGTGACTCTGTACTGGGGGATACGCCTTCCTGGGACACCCGACAGATGTTTTTC; CDR3aa: CACDSVLGDTPSWDTRQMFF; d_gene: TRDD3; j_gene: TRDJ3; abundance: NA; v_gene: TRDV2
CDR3nt: TGTGCTCTTGGGGAACTTCAGGCTTCCTCCCGGGGTGGGAGATACCCGCCGTACACCGATAAGCTCATCTTT; CDR3aa: CALGELQASSRGGRYPPYTDKLIF; d_gene: NA; j_gene: TRDJ1; abundance: few; v_gene: TRDV1
CDR3nt: TGTGCCTGTGACACTGGGGGATCCGCGATCTCCTGGGACACCCGACAGATGTTTTTC; CDR3aa: CACDTGGSAISWDTRQMFF; d_gene: TRDD3; j_gene: TRDJ3; abundance: NA; v_gene: TRDV2
CDR3nt: TGTGCCTGTGACACGTTACTGGGACCCTGGGACACCCGACAGATGTTTTTC; CDR3aa: CACDTLLGPWDTRQMFF; d_gene: NA; j_gene: TRDJ3; abundance: medium-sized; v_gene: TRDV2
CDR3nt: TGTGCCTGTGACACCGTTGGGGGAGGCTCCTGGGGCACCCGACAGATGTTTTTC; CDR3aa: CACDTVGGGSWGTRQMFF; d_gene: TRDD3; j_gene: TRDJ3; abundance: few; v_gene: TRDV2
CDR3nt: TGTGCCTGTGACACCCGGGAGATACGCTCCTGGGACACCCGACAGATGTTTTTC; CDR3aa: CACDTREIRSWDTRQMFF; d_gene: NA; j_gene: TRDJ3; abundance: NA; v_gene: TRDV2
CDR3nt: TGTGCCCGTGACTCCGCGGGGAGAAGCTCCTGGGGCACCCGACAGATGTTTTTC; CDR3aa: CARDSAGRSSWGTRQMFF; d_gene: NA; j_gene: TRDJ3; abundance: NA; v_gene: TRDV2
CDR3nt: TGTGCCTGTGACACGGTGGGGGAGAGCTCCTGGGACACCCGACAGATGTTTTTC; CDR3aa: CACDTVGESSWDTRQMFF; d_gene: TRDD3; j_gene: TRDJ3; abundance: medium-sized; v_gene: TRDV2
CDR3nt: TGTGCCTGTGACACGGGGTGGGGCCGCTCCTGGGACACCCGACAGATGTTTTTC; CDR3aa: CACDTGWGRSWDTRQMFF; d_gene: NA; j_gene: TRDJ3; abundance: medium-sized; v_gene: TRDV2
CDR3nt: TGTGCCTGTGACACTGGGGGATACGGTAGCTCCTGGGACACCCGACAGATGTTTTTC; CDR3aa: CACDTGGYGSSWDTRQMFF; d_gene: TRDD3; j_gene: TRDJ3; abundance: NA; v_gene: TRDV2
CDR3nt: TGTGCCTGTGACAATACTGGGGGATACGTCAGCTCCTGGGACACCCGCCAGATGTTTTTC; CDR3aa: CACDNTGGYVSSWDTRQMFF; d_gene: TRDD3; j_gene: TRDJ3; abundance: NA; v_gene: TRDV2
CDR3nt: TGTGCCTGTGACACCGTTGAGTCGGATAGCTCCTGGGACACCCGACGGATGTTTTTC; CDR3aa: CACDTVESDSSWDTRRMFF; d_gene: NA; j_gene: TRDJ3; abundance: medium-sized; v_gene: TRDV2
CDR3nt: TGTGCCTGTGACACCGTTAACGCGAGGTCCTGGGACACCCGACAGATGTTTTTC; CDR3aa: CACDTVNARSWDTRQMFF; d_gene: NA; j_gene: TRDJ3; abundance: medium-sized; v_gene: TRDV2
CDR3nt: TGTGCCTGTGACACCGGGGGGATTCCCAGCTCCTGGGACACCCGACAGATGTTTTTC; CDR3aa: CACDTGGIPSSWDTRQMFF; d_gene: TRDD3; j_gene: TRDJ3; abundance: medium-sized; v_gene: TRDV2
CDR3nt: TGTGCCTGTGACTACTGGGGGATACAAAGCTCCTGGGACACCCGACAGATGTTTTTC; CDR3aa: CACDYWGIQSSWDTRQMFF; d_gene: TRDD3; j_gene: TRDJ3; abundance: medium-sized; v_gene: TRDV2
CDR3nt: TGTGCCTGTGACGTACTGGGGGCTACGGTCTCCTGGGACACCCGACAGATGTTTTTC; CDR3aa: CACDVLGATVSWDTRQMFF; d_gene: TRDD3; j_gene: TRDJ3; abundance: NA; v_gene: TRDV2
CDR3nt: TGTGCTCTTGGGGATCTGACCTATTCCTACGGCTACGACTGGGGGATACGGGAAGGGTTTCTCATCTTT; CDR3aa: CALGDLTYSYGYDWGIREGFLIF; d_gene: TRDD3; j_gene: TRDJ1; abundance: many; v_gene: TRDV1
CDR3nt: TGTGCCTGTGGCACCGGGGATCCTTTAAGCTCCTGGGACACCCGACAGATGTTTTTC; CDR3aa: CACGTGDPLSSWDTRQMFF; d_gene: NA; j_gene: TRDJ3; abundance: NA; v_gene: TRDV2
CDR3nt: TGTGCCTGTGACTTACTGGGGGACCCCAGCTCCTGGGACACCCGACAGATGTTTTTC; CDR3aa: CACDLLGDPSSWDTRQMFF; d_gene: TRDD3; j_gene: TRDJ3; abundance: medium-sized; v_gene: TRDV2
CDR3nt: TGTGCCTGTGACACCTGGGGATATTCAGGCTGGGACACCCGACAGATGTTTTTC; CDR3aa: CACDTWGYSGWDTRQMFF; d_gene: TRDD3; j_gene: TRDJ3; abundance: medium-sized; v_gene: TRDV2
CDR3nt: TGTGCCTGTGATACTGGGGGACTCAACGGTTCCTGGGACACCCGACAGATGTTTTTC; CDR3aa: CACDTGGLNGSWDTRQMFF; d_gene: TRDD3; j_gene: TRDJ3; abundance: few; v_gene: TRDV2
CDR3nt: TGTGCCTGTGACAGTCTACTGGGGGATAAGGAGGCTTTGACAGCACAACTCTTCTTT; CDR3aa: CACDSLLGDKEALTAQLFF; d_gene: TRDD3; j_gene: TRDJ2; abundance: large; v_gene: TRDV2
CDR3nt: TGTGCCTGTGACACCGCGACTGGGGGATACTCCTGGGACACCCGACAGATGTTTTTC; CDR3aa: CACDTATGGYSWDTRQMFF; d_gene: TRDD3; j_gene: TRDJ3; abundance: medium-sized; v_gene: TRDV2
CDR3nt: TGTGCCCGTGACACCGTTGTACTGGGGGATACGTCCTGGGACACTCGACAGATGTTTTTC; CDR3aa: CARDTVVLGDTSWDTRQMFF; d_gene: TRDD3; j_gene: TRDJ3; abundance: few; v_gene: TRDV2